This T cell receptor (beta chain) was identified during a study of Ad26.COV2.S vaccination and SARS-CoV-2 variants (dated by TCRdb to the early 2020s). Broadly, across the study: Vaccine-arm donors were drawn from COV1001, a multicentre, randomized, double-blind, placebo-controlled phase I-IIa trial of Ad26.COV2.S in healthy adults. Investigators did not know the trial group allocation while performing experiments and assessing outcomes. Trial participants were randomized into five groups of five: low-dose or high-dose Ad26.COV2.S given once or twice, or placebo on both occasions. Ad26.COV2.S was administered intramuscularly at 5 x 10^10 or 1 x 10^11 viral particles, either as a single shot or as two shots given 56 days apart. The specificity and breadth of SARS-CoV-2-reactive T cell receptors after Ad26.COV2.S vaccination were assessed by TCRbeta repertoire sequencing. A total of about 30 samples were included in the TCR-sequenced set, comprising some 20 Ad26.COV2.S vaccine recipients, 5 placebo recipients and 8 SARS-CoV-2 convalescent individuals.

The immunoSEQ Assay was the method used to sequence TCRbeta CDR3 regions. After extraction, genomic DNA underwent amplification by bias-controlled multiplex PCR, followed by high-throughput sequencing. As for the original processing: Collapsing and filtering of sequences were performed to quantify the absolute abundance of each unique TCRbeta CDR3 region. T cell fraction was estimated by normalizing TCRbeta template counts to usable DNA, with usable DNA measured through amplification of reference genes found in all nucleated cells. Repertoire TCRs were annotated as SARS-CoV-2-specific by exact matching of V gene, CDR3 amino acid sequence and J gene to a known reactive TCR set. The reference SARS-CoV-2 TCR set was derived from MIRA and filtered for enrichment in COVID-19-positive ImmuneCODE repertoires, a step that removed public or cross-reactive TCRs. Using the MIRA antigens, annotated TCRs were further analysed by specific ORF or by position within an ORF. Breadth was defined as annotated unique rearrangements over total unique productive rearrangements; depth was the summed frequency of those rearrangements. Two-sided Wilcoxon rank-sum tests were used to compare TCR breadth between groups. TCRdb holds this immuneACCESS table with in-frame rearrangements only. Some clones are missing; in checked studies, unresolved V genes explain under half, and the rest has no known cause. V, J and clone size derive from that table, while D and trimming were established from the DNA sequence. This sample holds about 680,000 clones; more than 70% were observed only once. The top ten constitute over 1.3% of the sample.

What the work shows at the level of the full study, not this receptor alone: Higher spike-specific TCR breadth was observed in Ad26.COV2.S recipients than in placebo recipients (P = 0.0014). After vaccination, spike-specific CD8+ and CD4+ T cell responses were reported to show substantial breadth. Vaccine and placebo recipients had comparable non-spike TCR breadth, which fits with the vaccine containing only spike. Comparing responses between vaccine doses or regimens was not something the study was powered to do. The authors noted that total T cell responses may have been underestimated by the TCR breadth and depth analyses.

As regards this clone: Its antigen is currently not known. It has no much larger one-base neighbor in the sample; base qualities were not kept.

Reading the germline V gene gives CDR1 SGHAT and CDR2 FQNNGV. From its cysteine to its phenylalanine, the CDR3 spans 15 amino acids. The read is trimmed to its CDR3 DNA, 45 bases read in frame from base 1. Cut back by 5 bases and 0 bases, the V and J ends lie 12 bases apart. In the paper's terms, the treatment or condition label means: 19 received Ad26.COV2.S at low or high dose, single or two shots; five or six received placebo; per-sample allocation not given. Repertoires of vaccine and placebo recipients were sequenced from samples collected on day 63 after the first injection. Cohort 1b enrolled around 23 adults aged 18-55 years at a single site in Boston, USA, between 29 July and 7 August 2020. As a vaccine, Ad26.COV2.S was a replication-incompetent adenovirus type 26 vector that expressed a prefusion-stabilized SARS-CoV-2 spike protein derived from the original Wuhan strain.

The sequence derives from a person between 18 and 59 years old who received the Ad26.COV2.S COVID-19 vaccine or a placebo. This specimen was peripheral blood, taken in a trial of Ad26.COV2.S vaccine versus placebo. The chain was built from TRBV11-2 and TRBJ2-3; the D gene is perhaps TRBD2, from 5 matching bases. The CDR3 protein: CASSLLTGSTDTQYF. DNA sequence: TGTGCCAGCAGCCTTCTCACGGGGAGCACAGATACGCAGTATTTT.